The next 10 T cell receptor beta chains were all read from a single sample in a study of molecular identifiers for immune sequencing clone quantification listed by TCRdb under 2018. The receptor library was made with PCR. TCRdb shows the sequencer as Illumina HiSeq 4000. The public reads were quality trimmed at Q25 with fastp and then assembled into clones with MiXCR by TCRdb, keeping productive beta chains. Rows are combined by CDR3 protein, so each entry shows the most common genes and DNA. The sample table contains some 320,000 distinct CDR3 sequences; only one count was recorded for 20% to 25% of them. The ten largest clones take up about 0.81% of the sample. Sequencing was done on a sample of naive CD8+ T cells from blood, with Jurkat cell RNA spiked in. The cell subset or site tag for this specimen amounts to: FACS-sorted CD8+CD4-CCR7+CD45RA+ naive T cells. Source of these receptors: a human donor in good health. Some libraries in this study had Jurkat cell RNA spiked in.

As to this clonotype: This could be a read error, since a much larger clone is one nucleotide away. The chain uses TRBV12-3 or TRBV12-4 and TRBJ2-7; D possibly matches TRBD1 or TRBD2 (5 bases each). Trimming pared 6 bases from V and 1 base from J, leaving 10 bases between. This CDR3 has 13 residues. CDR3 protein: CASRGDLSYEQYF. The CDR3 nucleotides are TGTGCCAGCAGGGGGGACCTATCCTACGAGCAGTACTTC.

This clonotype came up many times. V and J are TRBV7-2 and TRBJ2-2; 11 bases align to TRBD2. J lost 5 bases, V lost 5 bases, and 7 bases had no gene match. Germline V gene sequence: CDR1 SGHTA, CDR2 FQGNSA. The length of the CDR3 is 16 residues. The CDR3 here is CASSILAGAFTGELFF. The CDR3 DNA reads as TGTGCCAGCAGCATACTAGCGGGGGCCTTTACCGGGGAGCTGTTTTTT. Full variable domain (remainder filled in from reference TRBV7-2 and TRBJ2-2): GAGVSQSPSNKVTEKGKDVELRCDPISGHTALYWYRQSLGQGLEFLIYFQGNSAPDKSGLPSDRFSAERTGGSVSTLTIQRTQQEDSAVYLCASSILAGAFTGELFFGEGSRLTVL.

The chain couples TRBV4-1 to TRBJ2-3; D not resolved. With 0 bases removed from V and 7 bases from J, the gap between germline ends came to 14 bases. Germline assignment: CDR1 MGHRA and CDR2 YSYEKL. The CDR3 spans 15 residues. The CDR3 reads CASSQEDDHSNTQYF. CDR3 in DNA: TGCGCCAGCAGCCAAGAGGACGACCATTCAAATACGCAGTATTTT.

A note on this clonotype: A much larger clone differs from this one at a single base, so this may be a read error. This chain joins TRBV7-9 and TRBJ2-7; D uncertain. The ends were cut back, 5 bases at V and 2 bases at J, with 13 bases in the middle. This CDR3 has 14 residues. From germline, CDR1 is SEHNR and CDR2 FQNEAQ (reference sequence). Here the CDR3 DNA reads TGTGCCAGCAGCAGATTTGACGGCACCTACGAGCAGTACTTC. This encodes CASSRFDGTYEQYF.

V is TRBV30 and J is TRBJ2-7; D unclear. Trimming pared 4 bases from V and 0 bases from J, leaving 13 bases between. The CDR3 is 14 amino acids. Germline V gives CDR1 GTSNPN, CDR2 SVGIG (reference sequence). The CDR3 loop is CAWTPDGNSYEQYF. The CDR3 coding sequence is TGTGCCTGGACCCCAGACGGCAACTCCTACGAGCAGTACTTC.

This clonotype was seen at least ten times. The rearrangement joins TRBV7-9 to TRBJ2-3; 10 positions match TRBD2. Germline-derived CDR1 and CDR2 are SEHNR and FQNEAQ (reference sequence). This CDR3 region has 15 residues. With V trimmed by 6 bases and J by 4 bases, 7 bases remained unmatched. The CDR3 bases are TGTGCCAGCAGAACTTCCGGGACTAGCGCAGATACGCAGTATTTT. Amino acids: CASRTSGTSADTQYF.

Only a few counts were recorded for this clonotype. The V gene is TRBV2, the J gene TRBJ2-2; 8 positions agree with TRBD1. V lost 2 bases, J lost 3 bases, and 5 bases stayed unmatched. The V gene's germline CDR1 is SNHLY and CDR2 FYNNEI. The CDR3 runs 16 residues. CDR3: CASSETQGADTGELFF. The CDR3 bases are TGTGCCAGCAGTGAAACCCAGGGGGCGGACACCGGGGAGCTGTTTTTT.

As to this clonotype: Sequence at one end of the junction differs from germline and may be a read error. V usage is TRBV29-1 and J usage is TRBJ2-1; perhaps TRBD2 as D (5 bases). From germline, CDR1 is SQVTM and CDR2 ANQGSEA. This CDR3 has 14 residues. The CDR3: CSVVGVTTYNGQFF. CDR3 DNA sequence: TGCAGCGTTGTCGGGGTAACGACCTACAATGGGCAGTTCTTC.

This clonotype was observed many times. The chain employs TRBV7-6 and TRBJ2-2, with D hard to call. The V gene's germline CDR1 is SGHVS and CDR2 FNYEAQ. Deletions cut 1 base from V and 6 bases from J, with 6 bases between. The CDR3 runs to 13 residues. The DNA for the CDR3 is TGTGCCAGCAGCTTAGAGGCGTCCGGGGAGCTGTTTTTT. This encodes CASSLEASGELFF.

This clonotype appeared a few times. The genes are TRBV6-2 or TRBV6-3 and TRBJ1-5, with D hard to call. V was cut by 2 bases and J by 0 bases, with 11 bases left in between. Germline V gene data show CDR1 as MNHEY and CDR2 as SVGEGT. This CDR3 spans 16 amino acids. The CDR3 protein is CASSYGQANSNQPQHF. Written as DNA, the CDR3 is TGTGCCAGCAGTTACGGCCAGGCTAATAGCAATCAGCCCCAGCATTTT.